The 24 T cell receptor beta chains below were found in one sample sequenced in a study of T cell responses to AZD1222 COVID-19 vaccine (dated by TCRdb to 2020 to 2022). Libraries were prepared through the immunoSEQ multiplex PCR assay. TCRdb stores this immuneACCESS table with in-frame sequences only. Part of the clones is absent; in the studies checked, under half of the shortfall reflects unresolved V genes, and no reason is known for the rest. Here the sample has around 100,000 clones; about 90% occur a single time. The biggest ten clones account for 4% to 5% of the sample. The meaning of the sample's time point label: baseline before first vaccination. Per the publication, the treatment or condition label means: meningococcal conjugate vaccine given as trial control. The sequenced sample was peripheral blood, obtained on day 0 of MenACWY control vaccination. Receptors originate from an adult in good health.

The rearrangement uses TRBV19 and TRBJ2-3; 9 bases are a match to TRBD1. With 8 bases clipped from V and 3 bases from J, the junction kept 15 bases outside the gene matches. Germline V gene sequence: CDR1 LNHDA, CDR2 SQIVND (reference sequence). CDR3 length: 17 amino acids. In DNA form, the CDR3 reads TGTGCCAGTTCTACCGGGACAGGGATAATATCTACAGATACGCAGTATTTT. Translation: CASSTGTGIISTDTQYF.

The chain carries TRBV5-4 and TRBJ1-1, with D possibly being TRBD1 (5 bases). The CDR3 is 13 amino acids. Germline values: CDR1 SGHNT, CDR2 YYREEE (reference sequence). Deletions cut 2 bases from V and 6 bases from J, with 11 bases between. The CDR3, as DNA: TGTGCCAGCAGCTTAAGGTGGGGGGCTGAAGCTTTCTTT. Residues: CASSLRWGAEAFF. The full variable domain, in which reference TRBV5-4 and TRBJ1-1 provide the parts outside the CDR3, is ETGVTQSPTHLIKTRGQQVTLRCSSQSGHNTVSWYQQALGQGPQFIFQYYREEENGRGNFPPRFSGLQFPNYSSELNVNALELDDSALYLCASSLRWGAEAFFGQGTRLTVV.

The rearrangement joins TRBV19 to TRBJ2-5; the match to TRBD1 covers 7 bases. Germline V lookup: CDR1 LNHDA, CDR2 SQIVND (reference sequence). This CDR3 spans 16 amino acids. The V gene end was trimmed by 8 bases and the J gene end by 1 base; junction bases not matched to a gene: 13. CDR3 sequence reads: CASDGPQGTGQETQYF. DNA for the CDR3: TGTGCCAGTGACGGCCCACAGGGGACGGGCCAAGAGACCCAGTACTTC.

The chain has TRBV7-3 and TRBJ2-2, with TRBD2 identical over 12 bases. CDR1 SGHTA and CDR2 FQGTGA come from the germline V gene. With 5 bases clipped from V and 4 bases from J, the junction kept 5 bases outside the gene matches. This CDR3 spans 16 amino acids. CDR3 in amino acids: CASSRTSGASTGELFF. DNA of the CDR3: TGTGCCAGCAGCCGGACTAGCGGGGCGAGCACCGGGGAGCTGTTTTTT. Complete variable domain (other parts from reference TRBV7-3 and TRBJ2-2): GAGVSQTPSNKVTEKGKYVELRCDPISGHTALYWYRQSLGQGPEFLIYFQGTGAADDSGLPNDRFFAVRPEGSVSTLKIQRTERGDSAVYLCASSRTSGASTGELFFGEGSRLTVL.

The gene calls are TRBV7-2 and TRBJ2-7; tentatively, D is TRBD1 (6 bases). Per germline, CDR1 SGHTA and CDR2 FQGNSA. Trimming pared 4 bases from V and 3 bases from J, leaving 16 bases between. The CDR3 loop spans 15 amino acids. CDR3 sequence reads: CASSWRQGSIYEQYF. The CDR3 nucleotides are TGTGCCAGCAGCTGGCGGCAGGGGAGCATCTACGAGCAGTACTTC.

The chain uses TRBV7-9 and TRBJ1-1; D not resolved. Germline lookup yields CDR1 SEHNR and CDR2 FQNEAQ (reference sequence). Trimming took 4 bases from V and 1 from J, leaving 7 bases between them. CDR3 size: 13 residues. The CDR3 DNA reads TGTGCCAGCAGCTCGCTTTCGAACACTGAAGCTTTCTTT. Translated: CASSSLSNTEAFF.

The chain uses TRBV3-1 (or the pseudogene TRBV3-2) and TRBJ1-2, with 9 bases lining up with TRBD1. CDR3 length equals 16 residues. V shed 1 base, J shed 4 bases, and the junction held 7 bases outside the gene matches. Per germline, CDR1 LGHDT and CDR2 YNNKEL (reference sequence). The CDR3 protein is CASSQARYRGPYGYTF. CDR3 nucleotides: TGTGCCAGCAGCCAAGCAAGATACAGGGGGCCCTATGGCTACACCTTC.

In this sample, this clone turned up a few times. The chain has TRBV3-1 (or the pseudogene TRBV3-2) and TRBJ1-2; D uncertain. The CDR3 runs 14 residues. Germline-derived CDR1 and CDR2 are LGHDT and YNNKEL (reference sequence). Trimming removed 0 bases from V and 3 bases from J, with 8 bases in between. The CDR3 DNA sequence: TGTGCCAGCAGCCAAGACTATGACGACTATGGCTACACCTTC. The encoded protein is CASSQDYDDYGYTF.

The gene calls are TRBV18 and TRBJ2-1, with 11 bases aligning to TRBD2. The CDR3 runs 17 residues. Germline CDR1 and CDR2: KGHSH and LQKENI. The J segment lost 2 bases and the V segment lost 1 base, leaving 4 bases of the junction unmatched. The CDR3 DNA reads as TGTGCCAGCTCACCACTAGCGGGAGGGCCCGCCTACAATGAGCAGTTCTTC. Translation: CASSPLAGGPAYNEQFF. The whole variable domain, remainder taken from reference TRBV18 and TRBJ2-1, is NAGVMQNPRHLVRRRGQEARLRCSPMKGHSHVYWYRQLPEEGLKFMVYLQKENIIDESGMPKERFSAEFPKEGPSILRIQQVVRGDSAAYFCASSPLAGGPAYNEQFFGPGTRLTVL.

The rearrangement uses TRBV28 and TRBJ1-5; D unclear. The V gene lost 6 bases and the J gene lost 7 bases, with 19 bases spanning the gap. This CDR3 spans 15 amino acids. In germline, CDR1 is MDHEN, CDR2 SYDVKM. The chain's CDR3 is CASSPQTMPGQPQHF. The CDR3 DNA reads TGTGCCAGCAGCCCCCAGACAATGCCGGGGCAGCCCCAGCATTTT.

This clone showed up just a few times. J is TRBJ2-5 and V is TRBV7-2, with D possibly called TRBD1 or TRBD2 (5 bases each). Trimming took off 4 bases at V and 5 bases at J, with 20 bases between the two ends. The V gene's germline CDR1 is SGHTA and CDR2 FQGNSA. The CDR3 length is 16 residues. The CDR3 DNA is TGTGCCAGCAGCTCCCACCGGGGACGGACGAGTGAGACCCAGTACTTC. Translating it yields CASSSHRGRTSETQYF.

The chain has TRBV9 and TRBJ2-3; 9 bases are shared with TRBD2. The V and J ends lost 0 bases and 3 bases, in that order; junction bases with no gene match: 2. Germline V lookup: CDR1 SGDLS, CDR2 YYNGEE. The CDR3 has 15 amino acids. CDR3 amino acids: CASSVGSGGTDTQYF. CDR3 in DNA: TGTGCCAGCAGCGTAGGTAGCGGGGGTACAGATACGCAGTATTTT.

V and J are TRBV28 and TRBJ1-1, with 9 positions matching TRBD1. The CDR3 sequence is 17 residues long. Germline assignment: CDR1 MDHEN and CDR2 SYDVKM. V gave up 1 base and J gave up 5 bases; unmatched junction bases: 11. The CDR3 protein is CASSLLFGQGMETEAFF. CDR3 coding DNA: TGTGCCAGCAGTTTATTGTTCGGACAGGGGATGGAGACTGAAGCTTTCTTT.

This rearrangement joins TRBV7-9 to TRBJ1-1; no definite D call. CDR3 length equals 13 residues. CDR1 is SEHNR and CDR2 is FQNEAQ in the germline V gene (reference sequence). Trimming removed 1 base from V and 11 bases from J, with 14 bases in between. DNA for the CDR3: TGTGCCAGCAGCTTAGGGGCTAGCATTGACGCTTTCTTT. Its protein is CASSLGASIDAFF.

This chain connects TRBV6-5 to TRBJ1-2; TRBD1 agrees at 8 bases. Germline assignment: CDR1 MNHEY and CDR2 SVGAGI. This CDR3 comprises 15 residues. J was trimmed by 8 bases and V by 6 bases; bases with no gene match: 14. The chain's CDR3 is CASSYTTGEAKGYTF. CDR3 sequence (DNA): TGTGCCAGCAGCTATACGACAGGGGAGGCGAAAGGCTACACCTTC.

This CDR3 is CASSQVYRGQHGNTIYF. The DNA of the CDR3 is TGTGCCAGCAGCCAAGTTTACAGGGGGCAACATGGAAACACCATATATTTT. The genes are TRBV3-1 (or the pseudogene TRBV3-2) and TRBJ1-3; 9 bases match TRBD1. The CDR3 has 17 residues. Germline lookup yields CDR1 LGHDT and CDR2 YNNKEL (reference sequence). Trimming took 1 base from V and 3 from J; bases not matched to a gene: 7.

This clone has just one count. CDR3 bases: TGTGCCAGCTCACCAAGGGCTAGCGGGGGAGAAGAGACCCAGTACTTC. It encodes CASSPRASGGEETQYF. The chain employs TRBV18 and TRBJ2-5; 10 bases agree with TRBD2. Germline CDR1 reads KGHSH; CDR2 reads LQKENI. Trimming took 2 bases from V and 3 from J; bases not matched to a gene: 6. The CDR3 loop spans 16 amino acids.

The rearrangement joins TRBV10-3 to TRBJ1-3; D is ambiguous. Trimming pared 4 bases from V and 2 bases from J, leaving 6 bases between. In germline, CDR1 is ENHRY, CDR2 SYGVKD. The CDR3 extends over 13 amino acids. CDR3 region: CAISGSTGNTIYF. CDR3 bases: TGTGCCATCAGTGGCAGCACTGGAAACACCATATATTTT.

The chain combines TRBV6-2 or TRBV6-3 with TRBJ2-2; D gene ambiguous. The CDR3 extends over 14 amino acids. In germline, CDR1 is MNHEY, CDR2 SVGEGT. Trimming cost V 1 base and J 9 bases, with 12 bases left between them. The CDR3 protein is CASSYWTDRRELFF. The CDR3 bases are TGTGCCAGCAGTTACTGGACGGACCGCCGGGAGCTGTTTTTT.

V gene TRBV18 combines with J gene TRBJ1-1; D unclear. Trimming shortened V by 1 base and J by 4 bases, and 13 bases separated the two germline ends. The CDR3 contains 15 residues. CDR1 KGHSH and CDR2 LQKENI come from the germline V gene. This CDR3 is CASSPLRGFGTEAFF. CDR3 coding DNA: TGTGCCAGCTCACCACTTCGAGGGTTTGGCACTGAAGCTTTCTTT.

The chain links TRBV19 to TRBJ1-4, with D hard to call. V was trimmed by 4 bases and J by 0 bases, leaving 9 bases between them. This CDR3 contains 15 residues. Germline values: CDR1 LNHDA, CDR2 SQIVND (reference sequence). CDR3 coding DNA: TGTGCCAGTAGTACCTCATATGCAACTAATGAAAAACTGTTTTTT. Residues: CASSTSYATNEKLFF.

The V gene is TRBV7-9, the J gene TRBJ1-3; unclear D gene. The CDR3 loop spans 15 amino acids. From germline, CDR1 is SEHNR and CDR2 FQNEAQ (reference sequence). V shed 2 bases and J shed 0 bases, with 8 bases lying between them. Written as DNA, the CDR3 is TGTGCCAGCAGCTTATCGGCACCCTCTGGAAACACCATATATTTT. It yields the protein CASSLSAPSGNTIYF.

The V gene is TRBV6-2 or TRBV6-3, the J gene TRBJ2-2, with 7 bases identical to TRBD2. V was pared by 6 bases and J by 7 bases, with 14 bases of the junction left unmatched. The length of the CDR3 is 16 residues. From germline, CDR1 is MNHEY and CDR2 SVGEGT. The CDR3 coding sequence is TGTGCCAGCAGCTTCATGGGGGGGTTGACTGGCGGGGAGCTGTTTTTT. Amino acid sequence: CASSFMGGLTGGELFF.

The rearrangement uses TRBV4-2 and TRBJ2-4; 9 nucleotides align to TRBD1. V dropped 3 bases and J dropped 3; count of bases not matched to a gene: 3. There are 15 residues in the CDR3. CDR1 is LGHNA, CDR2 YNFKEQ, per germline. CDR3 DNA: TGTGCCAGCAGCCATGACAGGGGGATCAAAAACATTCAGTACTTC. Amino acids: CASSHDRGIKNIQYF.